One sample yielded the 30 T cell receptor beta chains listed below, sequenced in a study of blood T cell repertoires in COVID-19. Repertoires were generated with immunoSEQ multiplex PCR, while TCRdb's copy carries only in-frame clones and drops some. The sample records some 260,000 clones, around 80% being singletons. The source material was PBMCs or T cells enriched from blood (not recorded which). The source of these receptors is a man aged 30-40 years with acute COVID-19.

The chain carries TRBV5-1 and TRBJ1-6, with D hard to call. The CDR3 runs to 16 residues. V lost 0 bases and J lost 0, with 7 bases in between. CDR1 is SGHRS, CDR2 YFSETQ, per germline. The CDR3 sequence is CASSLAGSSYNSPLHF. CDR3 nucleotides: TGCGCCAGCAGCTTGGCGGGGAGCTCCTATAATTCACCCCTCCACTTT.

Only one count was recorded for this clone. The CDR3 spells CASSPSGRVNIQYF. The CDR3 DNA is TGTGCCAGCAGCCCGAGCGGGAGGGTAAACATTCAGTACTTC. The genes are TRBV11-2 and TRBJ2-4; 10 nucleotides line up with TRBD2. Germline V gives CDR1 SGHAT, CDR2 FQNNGV. With V trimmed by 5 bases and J by 6 bases, 4 bases remained unmatched. The CDR3 is 14 residues long.

The chain employs TRBV4-1 and TRBJ2-3, with D possibly being TRBD2 (5 bases). The CDR3 consists of 18 residues. Germline CDR1 is MGHRA and CDR2 is YSYEKL. With 0 bases removed from V and 7 bases from J, the gap between germline ends came to 23 bases. The CDR3 protein is CASSQESPGTVAVNTQYF. The DNA for the CDR3 is TGCGCCAGCAGCCAAGAAAGCCCGGGAACAGTAGCAGTGAATACGCAGTATTTT.

As concerns this clone: Other DNA variants within this sample encode the same CDR3. This chain joins TRBV9 and TRBJ1-3; 10 nucleotides line up with TRBD1. The CDR3 spans 16 residues. Germline CDR1 is SGDLS and CDR2 is YYNGEE. Trimming cost V 5 bases and J 2 bases; bases outside gene matches: 7. The CDR3 DNA reads TGTGCCAGCAGTAGATGGACAGGGGGACCTGGAAACACCATATATTTT. Translated: CASSRWTGGPGNTIYF.

The rearrangement uses TRBV7-2 and TRBJ1-1, with D unresolved. CDR1 is SGHTA and CDR2 is FQGNSA in the germline V gene. This CDR3 is 13 amino acids long. The V end lost 1 base, the J end lost 2 bases, and 5 bases lay between the germline ends. The CDR3 bases are TGTGCCAGCAGCTTAGGTAAAAACACTGAAGCTTTCTTT. Protein sequence: CASSLGKNTEAFF.

The genes are TRBV9 and TRBJ2-2; perhaps TRBD2 as D (6 bases). Germline CDR1 SGDLS, CDR2 YYNGEE. The CDR3 has 13 amino acids. Between the trimmed V and J ends, which lost 0 bases and 10 bases, there was a span of 10 bases. The CDR3 loop reads CASSVVERAELFF. Here the CDR3 DNA reads TGTGCCAGCAGCGTAGTGGAGCGGGCGGAGCTGTTTTTT.

This clone has a single count. V usage is TRBV5-1 and J usage is TRBJ2-2; TRBD1 agrees at 7 bases. The CDR3 has 16 amino acids. The trim removed 4 bases at V and 4 bases at J, leaving 10 bases unmatched. The germline V gene has CDR1 SGHRS and CDR2 YFSETQ. In nucleotides, the CDR3 is TGCGCCAGCAGCCTGGGACAGCCCTCGGTCACCGGGGAGCTGTTTTTT. It encodes CASSLGQPSVTGELFF.

This clone was observed a single time. This chain links TRBV11-2 with TRBJ2-7; D perhaps matches TRBD2 (6 bases). Trimming stripped 2 bases from V and 1 base from J, with 12 bases between. CDR3 size: 15 residues. CDR1 is SGHAT, CDR2 FQNNGV, per germline. Here the CDR3 reads CASSLYGGTSYEQYV. The CDR3 bases are TGTGCCAGCAGCTTATATGGAGGGACGTCCTACGAGCAGTACGTC.

The chain combines TRBV5-1 with TRBJ2-3; D is perhaps TRBD1 (6 bases). The CDR3 has 15 amino acids. The germline V gene has CDR1 SGHRS and CDR2 YFSETQ. V gave up 1 base and J gave up 2 bases, with 11 bases separating them. CDR3 protein: CASSLRAGATDTQYF. The CDR3 coding sequence is TGCGCCAGCAGCTTGAGGGCAGGGGCCACAGATACGCAGTATTTT.

The chain combines TRBV29-1 with TRBJ2-3; D unclear. V was cut by 4 bases and J by 6 bases, with 5 bases left in between. Per germline, CDR1 SQVTM and CDR2 ANQGSEA. This CDR3 contains 10 residues. The CDR3 sequence: CSVALDTQYF. CDR3 coding DNA: TGCAGCGTTGCCCTGGATACGCAGTATTTT.

The rearrangement joins TRBV18 to TRBJ2-7; the D is unclear. The CDR3 has 13 amino acids. V was shortened by 6 bases and J by 6 bases, with 15 bases between the two germline ends. The germline gives CDR1 KGHSH, CDR2 LQKENI. Written as DNA, the CDR3 is TGTGCCAGCTCCCCTGGGCCCCATACCGAGCAGTACGTC. Residues: CASSPGPHTEQYV.

The chain is built from TRBV11-2 and TRBJ1-2; D remains ambiguous. Germline assignment: CDR1 SGHAT and CDR2 FQNNGV. The V end was cut by 2 bases, the J end by 4 bases, with 14 bases between. The CDR3 has 15 amino acids. The CDR3 DNA sequence: TGTGCCAGCAGCTTAAGTTTCCCCGGAGGCTATGGCTACACCTTC. It translates to CASSLSFPGGYGYTF. The full variable domain, its missing parts supplied by reference TRBV11-2 and TRBJ1-2, is EAGVAQSPRYKIIEKRQSVAFWCNPISGHATLYWYQQILGQGPKLLIQFQNNGVVDDSQLPKDRFSAERLKGVDSTLKIQPAKLEDSAVYLCASSLSFPGGYGYTFGSGTRLTVV.

The chain links TRBV5-5 to TRBJ2-2, with 8 bases that match TRBD1. After removal of 5 bases from V and 5 bases from J, the junction contained 14 bases not matched to a gene. The CDR3 is 17 residues long. The germline CDR1 and CDR2 sequences are SGHKS and YYEKEE (reference sequence). CDR3 sequence reads: CASSPNVLDRGTGELFF. CDR3 bases: TGTGCCAGCAGTCCCAACGTTCTAGACAGGGGAACCGGGGAGCTGTTTTTT.

The rearrangement links TRBV19 to TRBJ2-1; D is possibly TRBD2 (6 bases). Germline V gene lookup returns CDR1 LNHDA and CDR2 SQIVND (reference sequence). Trimming took 5 bases from V and 6 from J, leaving 14 bases between them. The CDR3 extends over 14 amino acids. The CDR3 protein is CASSREFTPNEQFF. The CDR3 region has the DNA TGTGCCAGTAGTCGGGAGTTCACCCCCAATGAGCAGTTCTTC.

In this sample, this clone turned up once. An end of the junction differs from the germline gene, which may be a read error. This chain links TRBV5-1 with TRBJ2-5; TRBD2 agrees at 10 bases. The germline V gene has CDR1 SGHRS and CDR2 YFSETQ. CDR3 length: 17 amino acids. This CDR3 reads CASRKYPGTSAQETQYF. CDR3 nucleotide sequence: TGTGCCAGCAGGAAGTATCCCGGGACTAGCGCCCAAGAGACCCAGTACTTC. Looking up the rest from reference TRBV5-1 and TRBJ2-5 gives the full variable domain: KAGVTQTPRYLIKTRGQQVTLSCSPISGHRSVSWYQQTPGQGLQFLFEYFSETQRNKGNFPGRFSGRQFSNSRSEMNVSTLELGDSALYLCASRKYPGTSAQETQYFGPGTRLLVL.

This chain links TRBV29-1 with TRBJ2-1; perhaps TRBD1 as D (6 bases). V was trimmed by 1 base and J by 9 bases, leaving 13 bases between them. Germline V gene data show CDR1 as SQVTM and CDR2 as ANQGSEA. This CDR3 has 13 amino acids. The CDR3 here is CSVEVHRATEQFF. CDR3 nucleotides: TGCAGCGTTGAAGTGCACAGGGCAACTGAGCAGTTCTTC.

The chain carries TRBV10-3 and TRBJ2-5; maybe TRBD2 (6 bases). CDR1 is ENHRY and CDR2 is SYGVKD in the germline V gene. The CDR3 totals 13 residues. The V gene lost 6 bases and the J gene lost 5 bases, with 13 bases spanning the gap. The DNA for the CDR3 is TGTGCCATCAGCGGGGGTTATGGGGAGACCCAGTACTTC. Protein product: CAISGGYGETQYF.

The rearrangement links TRBV18 to TRBJ2-5; no firm D call. The V and J ends lost 0 bases and 5 bases respectively, with 10 bases between them. From germline, CDR1 is KGHSH and CDR2 LQKENI. This CDR3 is 14 amino acids long. The CDR3 reads CASSPPSGQETQYF. The CDR3 DNA is TGTGCCAGCTCACCACCTTCTGGCCAGGAGACCCAGTACTTC.

V gene TRBV19 combines with J gene TRBJ2-2; the match to TRBD1 covers 7 bases. Germline loops: CDR1 LNHDA, CDR2 SQIVND (reference sequence). The J segment lost 8 bases and the V segment lost 5 bases, leaving 8 bases of the junction unmatched. This CDR3 has 14 amino acids. DNA of the CDR3: TGTGCCAGTAGTCCGGGACAGTGGTCGGGGGAGCTGTTTTTT. Translation gives CASSPGQWSGELFF.

This chain uses TRBV28 with TRBJ1-4, with D uncertain. V was pared by 5 bases and J by 4 bases, with 8 bases between. Germline V gene sequence: CDR1 MDHEN, CDR2 SYDVKM. This CDR3 region has 13 residues. The CDR3, as DNA: TGTGCCAGCAGTCCATACTATAATGAAAAACTGTTTTTT. This codes for CASSPYYNEKLFF.

CDR3 sequence: CASSLAGGPSGEQFF. As DNA, the CDR3 is TGTGCCAGCAGCCTCGCCGGGGGGCCCAGTGGTGAGCAGTTCTTC. This chain connects TRBV7-9 to TRBJ2-1; D perhaps matches TRBD2 (7 bases). Trimming took 5 bases from V and 9 from J, leaving 20 bases between them. The CDR3 has 15 residues. In germline, CDR1 is SEHNR, CDR2 FQNEAQ (reference sequence).

V gene TRBV4-2 combines with J gene TRBJ2-5; a possible D gene is TRBD1 (5 bases). V was cut by 0 bases and J by 1 base, with 12 bases left in between. Germline V lookup: CDR1 LGHNA, CDR2 YNFKEQ. The CDR3 sequence is 16 residues long. The CDR3 DNA is TGTGCCAGCAGCCAAGAAGGGGCTAGTACCCAAGAGACCCAGTACTTC. It encodes CASSQEGASTQETQYF.

The chain carries TRBV18 and TRBJ1-3; D is ambiguous. V shed 3 bases and J shed 1 base, with 10 bases lying between them. This CDR3 is built from 15 residues. The germline gives CDR1 KGHSH, CDR2 LQKENI. The chain's CDR3 is CASSPPGRSGNTIYF. The CDR3 DNA reads TGTGCCAGCTCACCTCCGGGGAGGTCTGGAAACACCATATATTTT.

This chain joins TRBV7-9 and TRBJ2-3, with TRBD1 as a possible D gene (6 bases). V was shortened by 5 bases and J by 2 bases, with 20 bases between the two germline ends. In germline, CDR1 is SEHNR, CDR2 FQNEAQ (reference sequence). This CDR3 has 17 amino acids. This CDR3 reads CASSAGTGPFLTDTQYF. CDR3 nucleotides: TGTGCCAGCAGCGCCGGAACAGGGCCTTTTCTCACAGATACGCAGTATTTT.

The chain carries TRBV10-1 and TRBJ2-3, with D possibly TRBD1 on 6 matching bases. V was pared by 3 bases and J by 4 bases, with 14 bases between. The CDR3 spans 15 residues. The germline V gene encodes CDR1 WNHNN and CDR2 SYGVQD (reference sequence). The CDR3 region is CASSDPGQKADTQYF. The DNA of the CDR3 is TGCGCCAGCAGTGACCCGGGACAAAAGGCAGATACGCAGTATTTT.

V is TRBV28 and J is TRBJ2-7, with 7 bases aligning to TRBD2. The germline V gene has CDR1 MDHEN and CDR2 SYDVKM. The V segment lost 4 bases and the J segment 4 bases; nucleotides outside the gene matches: 10. The CDR3 contains 15 residues. CDR3 coding DNA: TGTGCCAGCAGTTCCCCCCCTAGCGGCTTATACGAGCAGTACGTC. This translates into CASSSPPSGLYEQYV.

The chain links TRBV9 to TRBJ2-3; no firm D call. CDR3 length equals 14 residues. The V gene's germline CDR1 is SGDLS and CDR2 YYNGEE. The V end lost 0 bases, the J end lost 0 bases, and 5 bases lay between the germline ends. The CDR3 nucleotides read TGTGCCAGCAGCGTAGGGCCGAGCACAGATACGCAGTATTTT. Encoded protein: CASSVGPSTDTQYF.

This clone was seen a handful of times. The V and J genes are TRBV24-1 and TRBJ1-2, with 7 bases lining up with TRBD1. This CDR3 spans 12 amino acids. Per the germline V gene, CDR1 is KGHDR and CDR2 is SFDVKD. Losses at the gene ends were 4 bases for V and 7 bases for J; bases not matched to a gene: 2. The chain's CDR3 is CATSENRGGYTF. The CDR3 DNA follows: TGTGCCACCAGTGAGAACAGGGGTGGCTACACCTTC.

The chain employs TRBV5-1 and TRBJ2-5; possibly TRBD2 for D (7 bases). Per the germline V gene, CDR1 is SGHRS and CDR2 is YFSETQ. The CDR3 has 16 amino acids. V was cut by 0 bases and J by 4 bases, with 16 bases left in between. CDR3 coding DNA: TGCGCCAGCAGCTTGGCCGTTGGGGGGGCGTCAGAGACCCAGTACTTC. This gives the protein CASSLAVGGASETQYF.

The rearrangement uses TRBV12-3 or TRBV12-4 and TRBJ2-7, with D perhaps TRBD1 (6 bases). The length of the CDR3 is 13 residues. The germline V and J ends were trimmed by 2 bases and 3 bases, with 8 bases remaining between them. CDR3 DNA sequence: TGTGCCAGCAGTTTACAGGGACACTACGAGCAGTACGTC. It specifies CASSLQGHYEQYV.